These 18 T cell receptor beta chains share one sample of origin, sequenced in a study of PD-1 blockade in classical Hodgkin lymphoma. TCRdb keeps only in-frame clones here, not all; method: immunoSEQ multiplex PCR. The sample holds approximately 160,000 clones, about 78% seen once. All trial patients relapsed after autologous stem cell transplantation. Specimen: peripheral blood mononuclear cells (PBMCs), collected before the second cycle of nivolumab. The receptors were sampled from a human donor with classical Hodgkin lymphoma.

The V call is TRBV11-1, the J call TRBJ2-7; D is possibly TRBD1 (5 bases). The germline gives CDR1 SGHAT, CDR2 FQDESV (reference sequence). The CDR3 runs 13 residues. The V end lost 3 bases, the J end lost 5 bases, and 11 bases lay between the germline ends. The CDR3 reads CASSFTGTNEQYF. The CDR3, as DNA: TGTGCCAGCAGCTTCACAGGCACAAACGAGCAGTACTTC.

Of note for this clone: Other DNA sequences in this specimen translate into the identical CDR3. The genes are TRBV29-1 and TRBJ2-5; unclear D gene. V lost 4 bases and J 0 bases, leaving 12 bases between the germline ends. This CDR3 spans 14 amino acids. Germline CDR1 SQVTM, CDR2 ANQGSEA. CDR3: CSVAPGHNQETQYF. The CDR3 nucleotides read TGCAGCGTTGCTCCCGGCCACAACCAAGAGACCCAGTACTTC. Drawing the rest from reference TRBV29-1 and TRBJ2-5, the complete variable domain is SAVISQKPSRDICQRGTSLTIQCQVDSQVTMMFWYRQQPGQSLTLIATANQGSEATYESGFVIDKFPISRPNLTFSTLTVSNMSPEDSSIYLCSVAPGHNQETQYFGPGTRLLVL.

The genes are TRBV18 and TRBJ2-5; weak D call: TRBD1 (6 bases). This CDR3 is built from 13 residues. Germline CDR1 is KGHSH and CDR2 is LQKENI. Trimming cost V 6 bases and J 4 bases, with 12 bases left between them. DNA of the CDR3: TGTGCCAGCTCCGGGACAAGCACAGAGACCCAGTACTTC. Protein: CASSGTSTETQYF.

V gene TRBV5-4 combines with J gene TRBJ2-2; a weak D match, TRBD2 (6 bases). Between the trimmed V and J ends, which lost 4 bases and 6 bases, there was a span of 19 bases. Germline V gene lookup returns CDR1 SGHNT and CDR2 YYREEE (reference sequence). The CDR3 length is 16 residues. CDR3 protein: CASSPRDGRSPGELFF. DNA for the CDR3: TGTGCCAGCAGCCCGCGGGACGGCCGTTCACCCGGGGAGCTGTTTTTT.

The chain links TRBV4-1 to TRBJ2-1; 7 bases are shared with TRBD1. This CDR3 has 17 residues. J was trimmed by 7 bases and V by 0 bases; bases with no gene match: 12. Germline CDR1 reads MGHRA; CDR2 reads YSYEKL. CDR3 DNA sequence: TGCGCCAGCAGCCAAGATCTACAGGGGCTGACATCGAATGAGCAGTTCTTC. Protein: CASSQDLQGLTSNEQFF.

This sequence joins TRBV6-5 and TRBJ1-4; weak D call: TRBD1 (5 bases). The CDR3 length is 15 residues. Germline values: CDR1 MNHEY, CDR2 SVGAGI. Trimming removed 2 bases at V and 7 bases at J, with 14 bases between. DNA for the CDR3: TGTGCCAGCAGTTACCGCCCAGGGTCGTCTGAAAAACTGTTTTTT. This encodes CASSYRPGSSEKLFF.

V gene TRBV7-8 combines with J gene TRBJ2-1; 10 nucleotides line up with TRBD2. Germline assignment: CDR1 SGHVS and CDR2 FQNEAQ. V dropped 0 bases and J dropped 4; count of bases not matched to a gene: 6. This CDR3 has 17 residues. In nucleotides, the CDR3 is TGTGCCAGCAGCTTAGCGGGGGGACTAGCGCCTTACAATGAGCAGTTCTTC. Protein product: CASSLAGGLAPYNEQFF.

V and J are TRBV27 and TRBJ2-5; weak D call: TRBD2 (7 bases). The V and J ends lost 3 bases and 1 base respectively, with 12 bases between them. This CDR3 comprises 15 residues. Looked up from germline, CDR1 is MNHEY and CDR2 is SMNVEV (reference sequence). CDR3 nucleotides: TGTGCCAGCAGTTTCGTCCGGGGGGCCCAAGAGACCCAGTACTTC. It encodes CASSFVRGAQETQYF.

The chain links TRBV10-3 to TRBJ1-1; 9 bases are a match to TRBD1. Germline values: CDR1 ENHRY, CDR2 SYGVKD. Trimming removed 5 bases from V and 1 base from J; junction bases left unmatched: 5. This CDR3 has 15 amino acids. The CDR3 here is CAISPGTGRNTEAFF. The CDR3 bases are TGTGCCATCAGTCCCGGGACAGGGCGGAACACTGAAGCTTTCTTT.

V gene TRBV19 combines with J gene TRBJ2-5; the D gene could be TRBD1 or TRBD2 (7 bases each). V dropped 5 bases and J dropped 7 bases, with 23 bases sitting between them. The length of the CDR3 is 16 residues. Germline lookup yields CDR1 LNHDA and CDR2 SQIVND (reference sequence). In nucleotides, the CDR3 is TGTGCCAGTAGTCTTAACGGGCAGGGGGAGGGTGTGACCCAGTACTTC. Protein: CASSLNGQGEGVTQYF.

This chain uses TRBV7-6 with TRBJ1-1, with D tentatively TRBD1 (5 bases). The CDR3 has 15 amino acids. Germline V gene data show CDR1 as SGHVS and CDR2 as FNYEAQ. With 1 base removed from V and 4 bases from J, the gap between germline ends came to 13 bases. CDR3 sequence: CASSLVSAGTTEAFF. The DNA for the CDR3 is TGTGCCAGCAGCTTAGTCTCGGCAGGGACCACTGAAGCTTTCTTT.

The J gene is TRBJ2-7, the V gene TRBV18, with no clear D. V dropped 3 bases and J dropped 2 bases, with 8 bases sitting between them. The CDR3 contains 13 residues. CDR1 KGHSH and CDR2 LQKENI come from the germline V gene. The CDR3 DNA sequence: TGTGCCAGCTCACCTGAACACACCTACGAGCAGTACTTC. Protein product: CASSPEHTYEQYF.

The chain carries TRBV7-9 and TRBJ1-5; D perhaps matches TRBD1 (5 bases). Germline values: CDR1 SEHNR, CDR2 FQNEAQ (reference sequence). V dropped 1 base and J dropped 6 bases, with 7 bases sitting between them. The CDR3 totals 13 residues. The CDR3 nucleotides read TGTGCCAGCAGCTTAGGAGGGGTTCAGCCCCAGCATTTT. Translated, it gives CASSLGGVQPQHF.

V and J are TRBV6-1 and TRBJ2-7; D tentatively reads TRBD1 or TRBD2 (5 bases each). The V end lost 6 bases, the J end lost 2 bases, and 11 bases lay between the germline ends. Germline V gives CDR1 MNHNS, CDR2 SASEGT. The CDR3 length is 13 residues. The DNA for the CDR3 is TGTGCCAGCAGACCCGGGGCCGCCTACGAGCAGTACTTC. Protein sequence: CASRPGAAYEQYF.

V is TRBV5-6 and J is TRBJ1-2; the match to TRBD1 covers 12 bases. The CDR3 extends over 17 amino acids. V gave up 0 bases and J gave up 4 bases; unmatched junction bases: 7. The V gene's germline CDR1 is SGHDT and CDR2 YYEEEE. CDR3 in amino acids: CASSLAPRDRGPYGYTF. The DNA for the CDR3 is TGTGCCAGCAGCTTGGCCCCCCGGGACAGGGGGCCCTATGGCTACACCTTC. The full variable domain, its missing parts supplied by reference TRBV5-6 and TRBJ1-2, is DAGVTQSPTHLIKTRGQQVTLRCSPKSGHDTVSWYQQALGQGPQFIFQYYEEEERQRGNFPDRFSGHQFPNYSSELNVNALLLGDSALYLCASSLAPRDRGPYGYTFGSGTRLTVV.

The CDR3 reads CASSEPTERQFF. The CDR3 bases are TGTGCCAGCAGTGAACCTACGGAGAGGCAGTTCTTC. The rearrangement joins TRBV25-1 to TRBJ2-1; D remains unclear. The germline CDR1 and CDR2 sequences are MGHDK and SYGVNS. V was shortened by 2 bases and J by 12 bases, with 11 bases between the two germline ends. The CDR3 sequence is 12 residues long.

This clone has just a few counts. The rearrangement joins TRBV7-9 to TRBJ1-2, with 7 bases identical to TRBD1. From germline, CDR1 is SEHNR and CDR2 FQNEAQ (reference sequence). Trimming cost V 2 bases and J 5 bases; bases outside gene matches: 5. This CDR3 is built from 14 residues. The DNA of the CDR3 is TGTGCCAGCAGCTTAAACAGGGGAGGATATGGCTACACCTTC. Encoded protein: CASSLNRGGYGYTF.

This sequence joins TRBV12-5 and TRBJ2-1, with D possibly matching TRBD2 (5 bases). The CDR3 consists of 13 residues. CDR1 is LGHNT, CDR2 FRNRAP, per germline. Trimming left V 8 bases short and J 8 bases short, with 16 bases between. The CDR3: CASLMGNSDEQFF. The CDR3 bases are TGTGCTAGTCTGATGGGGAATAGCGATGAGCAGTTCTTC. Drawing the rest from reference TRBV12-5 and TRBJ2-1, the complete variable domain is DARVTQTPRHKVTEMGQEVTMRCQPILGHNTVFWYRQTMMQGLELLAYFRNRAPLDDSGMPKDRFSAEMPDATLATLKIQPSEPRDSAVYFCASLMGNSDEQFFGPGTRLTVL.